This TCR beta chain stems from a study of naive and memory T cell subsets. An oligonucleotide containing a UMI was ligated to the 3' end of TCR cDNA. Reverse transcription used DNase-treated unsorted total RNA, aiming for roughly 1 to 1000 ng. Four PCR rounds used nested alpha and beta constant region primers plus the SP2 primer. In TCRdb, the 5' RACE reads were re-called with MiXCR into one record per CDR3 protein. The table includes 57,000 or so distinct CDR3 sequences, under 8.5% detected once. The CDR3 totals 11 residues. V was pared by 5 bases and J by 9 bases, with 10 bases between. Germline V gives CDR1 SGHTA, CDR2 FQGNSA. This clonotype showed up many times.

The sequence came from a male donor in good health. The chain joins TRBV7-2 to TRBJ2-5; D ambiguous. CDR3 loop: CASSLHQAQYF. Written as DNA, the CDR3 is TGTGCCAGCAGCCTACACCAGGCCCAGTACTTC.